One and the same sample provided the 13 T cell receptor beta chains below, sequenced in a study of Graves' ophthalmopathy and Graves' hyperthyroidism (dated by TCRdb to the late 2010s). TCRdb shows the sequencer as Illumina HiSeq 2000. For repertoire sequencing, the TCR beta CDR3 regions were amplified from RNA transcripts. A first-round RT-PCR used HTBI primers with the Qiagen OneStep RT-PCR kit, followed by a second-round multiplex PCR, size selection and purification. The public reads were quality trimmed at Q25 with fastp and then assembled into clones with MiXCR by TCRdb, keeping productive beta chains. Duplicate CDR3 protein sequences are folded into a single record with the most common DNA and genes. In all, the sample holds about 380,000 distinct CDR3 sequences, and 15% of those were seen once. Roughly 7% of the sample lies in the top ten. Specimen: peripheral blood. These TCRs come from a woman between 18 and 30 years old with stable Graves' hyperthyroidism. Donor details come from another sample of the same person, matched by shared clones.

This clonotype was seen at least ten times. CDR3 region: CASSWSLNTEAFF. CDR3 sequence (DNA): TGTGCCAGCAGTTGGAGTTTGAACACTGAAGCTTTCTTT. This rearrangement joins TRBV6-2 or TRBV6-3 to TRBJ1-1; D is undetermined. This CDR3 has 13 amino acids. The germline V and J ends were trimmed by 4 bases and 0 bases, with 6 bases remaining between them. Germline CDR1 reads MNHEY; CDR2 reads SVGEGT.

This clonotype was seen at least ten times. The V gene is TRBV12-3 or TRBV12-4, the J gene TRBJ2-5; 10 bases line up with TRBD1. The CDR3 loop spans 15 amino acids. V shed 2 bases and J 14 bases; nucleotides not matched to a gene: 14. CDR3 sequence: CASSLYPATRTGGYF. The CDR3 DNA sequence: TGTGCCAGCAGTTTATACCCCGCTACGAGGACAGGGGGATACTTC.

The chain joins TRBV19 to TRBJ2-3; D remains ambiguous. CDR1 is LNHDA and CDR2 is SQIVND in the germline V gene (reference sequence). The length of the CDR3 is 13 residues. V was pared by 3 bases and J by 1 base, with 5 bases between. The CDR3 protein is CASSMERTDTQYF. The CDR3 DNA reads as TGTGCCAGTAGTATGGAGCGCACAGATACGCAGTATTTT.

In its sample, this clonotype was seen many times. This chain joins TRBV6-5 and TRBJ1-5; D perhaps matches TRBD1 (5 bases). The CDR3 contains 15 residues. V lost 3 bases, J lost 2 bases, and 11 bases lay in between. CDR1 MNHEY and CDR2 SVGAGI come from the germline V gene. The CDR3 DNA reads as TGTGCCAGCAGTTATGGGACGCCCGGCAATCAGCCCCAGCATTTT. Its protein is CASSYGTPGNQPQHF.

This clonotype has a count of ten or more. The chain combines TRBV19 with TRBJ2-5; TRBD1 matches at 8 bases. V shed 4 bases, J shed 5 bases, and the junction held 3 bases outside the gene matches. The CDR3 has 13 amino acids. Germline loops: CDR1 LNHDA, CDR2 SQIVND (reference sequence). The CDR3 DNA reads as TGTGCCAGTAGTAGGACAGGGTGGGAGACCCAGTACTTC. Encoded protein: CASSRTGWETQYF.

V usage is TRBV6-1 and J usage is TRBJ2-7; no clear D gene. Trimming removed 8 bases at V and 5 bases at J, with 19 bases between. The CDR3 is 14 residues long. Germline CDR1 MNHNS, CDR2 SASEGT. CDR3 DNA: TGTGCCAGCCGCGCCTTAATAATACTGAACGAGCAGTACTTC. Translated, it gives CASRALIILNEQYF.

Many counts were recorded for this clonotype. The chain employs TRBV7-3 and TRBJ1-2; 12 bases are a match to TRBD1. Germline V gene sequence: CDR1 SGHTA, CDR2 FQGTGA. The CDR3 is made up of 14 amino acids. The V gene end was trimmed by 4 bases and the J gene end by 7 bases; junction bases not matched to a gene: 4. CDR3 nucleotide sequence: TGTGCCAGCAGCTCGGGACAGGGGGCGAGTGGCTACACCTTC. This gives the protein CASSSGQGASGYTF.

This chain joins TRBV7-3 and TRBJ1-2; D gene ambiguous. Looked up from germline, CDR1 is SGHTA and CDR2 is FQGTGA. This CDR3 has 13 amino acids. Between the trimmed V and J ends, which lost 2 bases and 4 bases, there was a span of 8 bases. The CDR3 sequence is CASSLWALYGYTF. DNA for the CDR3: TGTGCCAGCAGCTTATGGGCCCTCTATGGCTACACCTTC.

This clonotype occurred many times. The chain uses TRBV5-1 and TRBJ2-7, with TRBD1 identical over 8 bases. V gave up 0 bases and J gave up 5 bases; unmatched junction bases: 7. This CDR3 has 15 residues. Germline V CDR1 and CDR2: SGHRS, YFSETQ. Here the CDR3 DNA reads TGCGCCAGCAGCTTGGAAGCGACAGGGGATCACGAGCAGTACTTC. It translates to CASSLEATGDHEQYF. The complete variable domain, with remaining parts taken from reference TRBV5-1 and TRBJ2-7, reads KAGVTQTPRYLIKTRGQQVTLSCSPISGHRSVSWYQQTPGQGLQFLFEYFSETQRNKGNFPGRFSGRQFSNSRSEMNVSTLELGDSALYLCASSLEATGDHEQYFGPGTRLTVT.

At least ten counts were recorded for this clonotype. V gene TRBV12-3 or TRBV12-4 combines with J gene TRBJ1-2; the D is unclear. The length of the CDR3 is 11 residues. The germline V and J ends were trimmed by 5 bases and 1 base, with 2 bases remaining between them. For the CDR3, the DNA is TGTGCCAGCAGTATTAACTATGGCTACACCTTC. It is translated as CASSINYGYTF.

This clonotype was recorded many times. The V call is TRBV6-5, the J call TRBJ1-2; D ambiguous. Germline loops: CDR1 MNHEY, CDR2 SVGAGI. The CDR3 consists of 15 residues. V lost 3 bases, J lost 4 bases, and 15 bases lay in between. CDR3 nucleotide sequence: TGTGCCAGCAGTTATTATCCGCAAGTCGTCTATGGCTACACCTTC. It translates to CASSYYPQVVYGYTF.

J is TRBJ2-7 and V is TRBV6-5; 9 bases are a match to TRBD2. This CDR3 has 15 amino acids. Germline-derived CDR1 and CDR2 are MNHEY and SVGAGI. J gave up 2 bases and V 2 bases, and 4 bases lay outside the gene matches. The chain's CDR3 is CASSYSSGSAYEQYF. As DNA, the CDR3 is TGTGCCAGCAGTTACAGTAGCGGGAGCGCCTACGAGCAGTACTTC.

This clonotype was detected many times. The CDR3 bases are TGCAGTGCTGAGACCCAGGGGCAGCCCCAGCATTTT. Amino acids: CSAETQGQPQHF. The chain uses TRBV20-1 and TRBJ1-5; a possible D gene is TRBD1 (6 bases). This CDR3 spans 12 amino acids. CDR1 and CDR2 (germline): DFQATT, SNEGSKA (reference sequence). Trimming took 5 bases from V and 7 from J, leaving 12 bases between them.